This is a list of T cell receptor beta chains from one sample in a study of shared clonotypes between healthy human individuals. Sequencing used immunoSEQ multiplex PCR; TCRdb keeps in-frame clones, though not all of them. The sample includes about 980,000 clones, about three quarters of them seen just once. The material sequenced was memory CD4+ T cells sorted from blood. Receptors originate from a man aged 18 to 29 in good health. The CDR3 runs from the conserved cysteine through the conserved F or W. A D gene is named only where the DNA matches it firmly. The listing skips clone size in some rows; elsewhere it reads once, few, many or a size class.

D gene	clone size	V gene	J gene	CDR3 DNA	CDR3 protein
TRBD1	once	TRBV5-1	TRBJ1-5	TGCGCCAGCAGCACTGGGACAGGCAATCAGCCCCAGCATTTT	CASSTGTGNQPQHF
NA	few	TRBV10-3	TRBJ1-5	TGTGCCATCAGTGAGTCCGAGAGTCAGCCCCAGCATTTT	CAISESESQPQHF
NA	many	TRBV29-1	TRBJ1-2	TGCAGCGTTGCCATGGGGCAAGGCTATGGCTACACCTTC	CSVAMGQGYGYTF
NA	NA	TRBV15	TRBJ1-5	TGTGCCACCAGCAAAACTCCGGATCAGCCCCAGCATTTT	CATSKTPDQPQHF
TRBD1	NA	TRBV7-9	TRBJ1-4	TGTGCCAGCAGCTTAGCAACAGGGGATGTAGACAAACTGTTTTTT	CASSLATGDVDKLFF
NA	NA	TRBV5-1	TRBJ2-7	TGCGCCAGCAGCTTGGCGGCAGCGGCAGTGTTAAACGAGCAGTACTTC	CASSLAAAAVLNEQYF
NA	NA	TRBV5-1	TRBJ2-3	TGCGCCAGCAGCTTGTTGGGGCAGCGATACACAGATACGCAGTATTTT	CASSLLGQRYTDTQYF
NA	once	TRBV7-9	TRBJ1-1	TGTGCCAGCTGCCGCCAGATGAACACTGAAGCTTTCTTT	CASCRQMNTEAFF
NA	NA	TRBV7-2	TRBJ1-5	TGTGCCAGCAGCTTTCACGGGGATCAGCCCCAGCATTTT	CASSFHGDQPQHF
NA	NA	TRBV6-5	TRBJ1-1	TGTGCCAGCAGTTACTCAAGGGTGAGGAACACTGAAGCTTTCTTT	CASSYSRVRNTEAFF
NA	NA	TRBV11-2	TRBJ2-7	TGTGCCAGCAGCTTAAGTGACTTCTCCTACGAGCAGTACTTC	CASSLSDFSYEQYF
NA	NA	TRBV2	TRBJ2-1	TGTGCCAGCAGTGAAGTTCGCAGCCTCAATGAGCAGTTCTTC	CASSEVRSLNEQFF
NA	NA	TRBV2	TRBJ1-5	TGTGCCAGCAGTGACGGCAGGGGATTAAGGCAGCCCCAGCATTTT	CASSDGRGLRQPQHF
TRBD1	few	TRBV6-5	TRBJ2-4	TGTGCCAGCAGTTACACAGGGGGGCCCTGGTACTTC	CASSYTGGPWYF
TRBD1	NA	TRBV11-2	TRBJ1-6	TGTGCCAGCAGCTCCTTACAGGGGACGAATTCACCCCTCCACTTT	CASSSLQGTNSPLHF
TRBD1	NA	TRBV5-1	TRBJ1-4	TGCGCCAGCAGCGGGGGACAGGGGGCGGAAAAACTGTTTTTT	CASSGGQGAEKLFF
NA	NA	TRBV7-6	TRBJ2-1	TGTGCCAGCAGCTTAGACCCAACGGGGTTGTGGTTCTTC	CASSLDPTGLWFF
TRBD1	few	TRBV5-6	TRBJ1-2	TGTGCCAGCAGCTTACGACAGGGAGTCTATGGCTACACCTTC	CASSLRQGVYGYTF
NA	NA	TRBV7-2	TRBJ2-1	TGTGCCAGCAGCCCCCTTAGCGTCGGTGAGCAGTTCTTC	CASSPLSVGEQFF
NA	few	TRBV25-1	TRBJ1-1	TGTGCCAGCAGTGTGCAGAGTTACACTGAAGCTTTCTTT	CASSVQSYTEAFF
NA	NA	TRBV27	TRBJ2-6	TGTGCCAGCAGTTCATCCAGGGACGTAGCTGGGGCCAACGTCCTGACTTTC	CASSSSRDVAGANVLTF
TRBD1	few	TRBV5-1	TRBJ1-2	TGCGCCAGCAGCAGGGGACAGGGAAGTAACTATGGCTACACCTTC	CASSRGQGSNYGYTF
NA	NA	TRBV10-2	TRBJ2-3	TGCGCCAGCGGAGATATTTCAGATACGCAGTATTTT	CASGDISDTQYF
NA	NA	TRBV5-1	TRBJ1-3	TGCGCCAGCTGGGCCGGGGACGCCACTGGAAACACCATATATTTT	CASWAGDATGNTIYF
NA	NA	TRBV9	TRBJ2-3	TGTGCCAGCAGCGTAGGGGGCAATGGAAGAGATACGCAGTATTTT	CASSVGGNGRDTQYF
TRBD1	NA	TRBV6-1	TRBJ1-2	TGTGCCAGCACCCCCCCGTGGGGACAGGGCTATGGCTACACCTTC	CASTPPWGQGYGYTF
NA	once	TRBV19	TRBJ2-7	TGTGCCAGTAGTAACGTCCTTCGGGGCGAGCAGTACTTC	CASSNVLRGEQYF
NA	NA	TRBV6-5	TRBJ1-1	TGTGCCAGCAGTGCCAGGCCGGGGGGAAACACTGAAGCTTTCTTT	CASSARPGGNTEAFF
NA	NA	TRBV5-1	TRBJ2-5	TGCGCCAGCAGCTTTACCACGGGGTCAGAGACCCAGTACTTC	CASSFTTGSETQYF
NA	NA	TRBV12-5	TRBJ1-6	TGTGCTAGTGGTTTGGTCGTGACAGGTCAAAATAATTCACCCCTCCACTTT	CASGLVVTGQNNSPLHF
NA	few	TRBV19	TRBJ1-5	TGTGCCAGTAAGGCAGCCATTAGCAATCAGCCCCAGCATTTT	CASKAAISNQPQHF
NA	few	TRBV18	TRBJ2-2	TGTGCCAGCTCACCCGTAGGTGGGAACACCGGGGAGCTGTTTTTT	CASSPVGGNTGELFF
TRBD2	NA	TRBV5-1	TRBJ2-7	TGCGCCAGCTGCCCCACTAGCGGAGCTTACGAGCAGTACTTC	CASCPTSGAYEQYF
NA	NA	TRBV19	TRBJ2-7	TGTGCCAGTAGTATTCGTACCAGCGGGTATAAAACCTACGAGCAGTACTTC	CASSIRTSGYKTYEQYF
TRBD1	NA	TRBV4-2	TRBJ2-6	TGTGCCAGCAGCCAAGAAGAGGGGGCCGGGGCCAACGTCCTGACTTTC	CASSQEEGAGANVLTF
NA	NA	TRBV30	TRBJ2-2	TGTGCCTGGAGTGTAACGGGGTTCACCGGGGAGCTGTTTTTT	CAWSVTGFTGELFF
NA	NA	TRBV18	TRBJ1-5	TGTGCCAGCTCTGAGGGGACGGGTCAGCCCCAGCATTTT	CASSEGTGQPQHF
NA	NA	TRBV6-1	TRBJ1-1	TGTGCCAGCAGTGAAGTGCAGAACACTGAAGCTTTCTTT	CASSEVQNTEAFF
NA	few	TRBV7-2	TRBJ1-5	TGTGCCAGCAGCCCCTCCGGCGGGGGATATCAGCCCCAGCATTTT	CASSPSGGGYQPQHF
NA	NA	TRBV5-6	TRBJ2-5	TGTGCCAGCAGCCTCCCCGGGGCGAGAGAGACCCAGTACTTC	CASSLPGARETQYF
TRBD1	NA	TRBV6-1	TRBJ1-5	TGTGCCAGCAGTGGGACAGGGCGTCAGCCCCAGCATTTT	CASSGTGRQPQHF
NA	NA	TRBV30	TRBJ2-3	TGTGCCTGGACCCTTGGGACGACGACGAAAGATACGCAGTATTTT	CAWTLGTTTKDTQYF
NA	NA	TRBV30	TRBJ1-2	TGTGCCTGGAGACTGAAGGGGCTAGTAGGCTACACCTTC	CAWRLKGLVGYTF
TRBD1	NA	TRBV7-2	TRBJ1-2	TGTGCCAGCTCTAGGGACAGGGGGCTTGGCTACACCTTC	CASSRDRGLGYTF
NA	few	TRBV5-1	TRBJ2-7	TGCGCCAGCAGCTTCAACGGGCAGGGCTACGAGCAGTACTTC	CASSFNGQGYEQYF
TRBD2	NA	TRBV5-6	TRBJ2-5	TGTGCCAGCAGCGCGACTAGCGGGAGTCGAGAGACCCAGTACTTC	CASSATSGSRETQYF
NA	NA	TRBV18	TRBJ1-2	TGTGCCAGCTCACCGACGGGGGGCGCAGGAGGCTACACCTTC	CASSPTGGAGGYTF
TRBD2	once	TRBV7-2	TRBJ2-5	TGTGCCAGCAGCTTACTAGCGGGAGAGACCCAGTACTTC	CASSLLAGETQYF
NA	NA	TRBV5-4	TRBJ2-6	TGTGCCAGCAGCTTCCCCCTGGCTGGGGCCAACGTCCTGACTTTC	CASSFPLAGANVLTF
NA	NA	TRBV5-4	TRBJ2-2	TGTGCCAGCAGCTTGAGGGGCGGGTCCGTCGGGGAGCTGTTTTTT	CASSLRGGSVGELFF
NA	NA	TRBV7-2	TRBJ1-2	TGTGCCAGCAGCCCGACGGGCTTTTATGGCTACACCTTC	CASSPTGFYGYTF
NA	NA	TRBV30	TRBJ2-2	TGTGCCTGGAGTTTCCTCGGGAGGAACACCGGGGAGCTGTTTTTT	CAWSFLGRNTGELFF
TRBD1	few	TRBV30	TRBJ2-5	TGTGCCACACAGGGGAAAGAGACCCAGTACTTC	CATQGKETQYF
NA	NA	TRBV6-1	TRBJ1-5	TGTGCCAGCAGTGAAGTAGAACGTCGGAGCAATCAGCCCCAGCATTTT	CASSEVERRSNQPQHF
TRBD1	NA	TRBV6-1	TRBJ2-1	TGTGCCACCCGGGACAGTCTGAACAATGAGCAGTTCTTC	CATRDSLNNEQFF
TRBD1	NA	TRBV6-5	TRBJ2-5	TGTGCCAGCGGAAGGACAGGGGGAGAGACCCAGTACTTC	CASGRTGGETQYF
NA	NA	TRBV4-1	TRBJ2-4	TGCGCCAGCAGCCAAGTCGACAGCTTCAAAAACATTCAGTACTTC	CASSQVDSFKNIQYF
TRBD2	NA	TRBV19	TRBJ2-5	TGTGCCAGTAGTCCAGGGACTAGCGGGAGTAAAGAGACCCAGTACTTC	CASSPGTSGSKETQYF
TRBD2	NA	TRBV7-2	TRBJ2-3	TGTGCCAGCAGCTTGGCTAGCGGAGGGGGCACAGATACGCAGTATTTT	CASSLASGGGTDTQYF